Listed below are T cell receptor beta chains from one sample, sequenced in a study of Graves' ophthalmopathy and Graves' hyperthyroidism. TCRdb used MiXCR to reprocess the multiplex PCR reads, holding one entry per CDR3 protein. The sample shows around 1.1 million distinct CDR3 sequences, about 36% of them seen only once. Sequencing used peripheral blood or thyroid tissue (not recorded which). The receptor source for this set is an adult man with Graves' hyperthyroidism. Both conserved end residues are part of each CDR3. D genes are given only for firm matches. Clone size is given for some rows only: seen once, a few or many times, or a class if the clone is expanded.

v_call	j_call	d_call	clone_size	cdr3_nt	cdr3_aa
TRBV29-1	TRBJ1-1	NA	NA	TGCAGCAGTAGGGAAGGATTAAACACTGAAGCTTTCTTT	CSSREGLNTEAFF
TRBV12-3/TRBV12-4	TRBJ1-2	NA	NA	TGTGCCAGCACCTTATCGGGGGTGGAGGGCTACACCTTC	CASTLSGVEGYTF
TRBV14	TRBJ1-2	TRBD1	many	TGTGCCAGCAGCCAATCTCGACAGGGGGCTTGGTATGGCTACACCTTC	CASSQSRQGAWYGYTF
TRBV11-2	TRBJ1-5	NA	many	TGTGCCAGCAGCCCAACCGCGGGAGGTTATGGCAATCAGCCCCAGCATTTT	CASSPTAGGYGNQPQHF
TRBV12-3/TRBV12-4	TRBJ2-5	NA	many	TGTGCCAGCAGTTTGTCGGGCCAGACCCAGTACTTC	CASSLSGQTQYF
TRBV6-9	TRBJ1-2	TRBD1	NA	TGTCAACCGGGACAGGGGCCCAGAAACTATGGCTACACCTTC	CQPGQGPRNYGYTF
TRBV20-1	TRBJ2-5	TRBD2	NA	TGCAGTGCTAGCGAGATTAGCGGGAGGGGGGGCCCCCAAGAGACCCAGTACTTC	CSASEISGRGGPQETQYF
TRBV12-3/TRBV12-4	TRBJ2-7	NA	NA	TGTGCCAGCAGTTTGGGGGGCAAACACTACGAGCAGTACTTC	CASSLGGKHYEQYF
TRBV7-9	TRBJ2-5	NA	many	TGTGCCAGCAGCTTAAGTCGGGCGACCCAGTACTTC	CASSLSRATQYF
TRBV7-2	TRBJ1-2	TRBD1	NA	TGTGCCAGCAGCTCCGGGACAGGGAAGGGTGGCTACACCTTC	CASSSGTGKGGYTF
TRBV19	TRBJ1-1	TRBD1	NA	TGTGCCAGTAGTATTACAGGGGTGAACACTGAAGCTTTCTTT	CASSITGVNTEAFF
TRBV5-1	TRBJ2-5	NA	NA	TGCGCCAGCAGCTTGGCTACAGGGCAGGGGACCCAGTACTTC	CASSLATGQGTQYF
TRBV5-8	TRBJ2-5	NA	few	TGTGCCAGCAGCTCCCGTAAGCGGACGGGAGAGACCCAGTACTTC	CASSSRKRTGETQYF
TRBV19	TRBJ1-5	NA	many	TGTGCCAGTAGTATGGCCGGACAGAGTTATCAGCCCCAGCATTTT	CASSMAGQSYQPQHF
TRBV20-1	TRBJ2-5	TRBD2	NA	TGCAGTGCCCCTTCTAGCGGGAGTCAATCTGGGGAGACCCAGTACTTC	CSAPSSGSQSGETQYF
TRBV4-3	TRBJ1-6	NA	many	TGCGCCAGCAGCGTGGGTCGGAACTCACCCCTCCACTTT	CASSVGRNSPLHF
TRBV20-1	TRBJ1-2	NA	many	TGCAGTGCTAGAAGGACCCGGACGCTCTATGGCTACACCTTC	CSARRTRTLYGYTF
TRBV25-1	TRBJ2-2	NA	NA	TGTGCCAGCAGTTTTGGGCAGGTGATGATCACCGGGGAGCTGTTTTTT	CASSFGQVMITGELFF
TRBV12-3/TRBV12-4	TRBJ1-5	TRBD1	NA	TGTGCCAGCAGTACAACACAGGGGTCATACCAGCCCCAGCATTTT	CASSTTQGSYQPQHF
TRBV7-3	TRBJ2-2	TRBD2	few	TGTGCCAGCAGCTTAACGGGAGGGAGTCGCACCGGGGAGCTGTTTTTT	CASSLTGGSRTGELFF
TRBV5-6	TRBJ2-7	NA	NA	TGTGCCAGCAGCTTGCTCCAGGGACTCTACTACGAGCAGTACTTC	CASSLLQGLYYEQYF
TRBV9	TRBJ2-5	TRBD1	NA	TGTGCCAGCAGCGTAGGACAGGGCAGGGATGACGAGACCCAGTACTTC	CASSVGQGRDDETQYF
TRBV15	TRBJ1-2	NA	many	TGTGCCACCAGCAGCGACCTAAACTATGGCTACACCTTC	CATSSDLNYGYTF
TRBV7-2	TRBJ1-1	NA	many	TGTGCCAGCAGCTTCGGTACCACTGAAGCTTTCTTT	CASSFGTTEAFF
TRBV7-9	TRBJ1-1	NA	NA	TGTGCCAGCTCGCAAAGTGGGGGGGCGGACACTGAAGCTTTCTTT	CASSQSGGADTEAFF